This T cell receptor (beta chain) is from a study of blood T cell repertoires in COVID-19. Across the study: Acute and convalescent COVID-19 samples came from the United States, Italy and Spain. PBMCs, B-cell-depleted T cells, or T cells were the source of the cDNA or gDNA that made up the material.

Authors' data handling: From reference gene primer amplification, estimates of nucleated cell counts were derived. Repertoires were generated with immunoSEQ multiplex PCR, while TCRdb's copy carries only in-frame clones and drops some. The V and J calls and clone size were taken over from that table, and D and trimming were inferred from the DNA. The table lists roughly 160,000 clones, more than 70% of them singletons. This CDR3 region has 13 residues. The J segment lost 1 base and the V segment lost 6 bases, leaving 1 base of the junction unmatched. Germline CDR1 SNHLY, CDR2 FYNNEI. Sequenced material: peripheral blood. The chain carries TRBV2 and TRBJ1-1; TRBD1 agrees at 8 bases. This sequence originates from a woman aged 70-85 years who had recovered from COVID-19. CDR3 sequence (DNA): TGTGCCAGCAGCGGACAGGGGAACACTGAAGCTTTCTTT. It is translated as CASSGQGNTEAFF.